This T cell receptor (beta chain) came from a study of human T cells and chemical hapten exposure. Study-level information: Patches with 0.01% DPC went on the upper back, and the tests were read at 6 days.

Study findings and constraints: Donors had alopecia, so their immune response may differ from healthy people's. After DPC sensitization, TCRs above 1 in 1000 frequency showed no change.

This CDR3 contains 13 residues. V lost 0 bases, J lost 7 bases, and 10 bases lay in between. Per the germline V gene, CDR1 is SGHRS and CDR2 is YFSETQ. This clonotype occurred a few times. What it binds is unknown. The time point is: patch test 2, 6 weeks after DPC sensitization. Stated treatment: therapeutic diphenylcyclopropenone sensitization with weekly scalp DPC. Alopecia patients, 18 to 70 years old and DPC-suitable, served as donors. MiXCR was run by TCRdb on the RACE reads, yielding one entry per CDR3 protein. The sample has around 360,000 distinct CDR3 sequences, around 6% seen once. The sequences come from whole blood, collected in connection with sensitization to the hapten diphenylcyclopropenone (DPC). This chain links TRBV5-1 with TRBJ2-5; D gene unclear. This sequence was found in a woman younger than 35 with alopecia areata. Some clones in this sample may be carry-over from other donors' samples. Here the CDR3 reads CASSLAIDGTQYF. In DNA form, the CDR3 reads TGCGCCAGCAGCTTGGCGATCGACGGGACCCAGTACTTC.